The present T cell receptor beta chain was sequenced within a study of blood T cell repertoires in COVID-19. Study details: Both acute and convalescent COVID-19 samples were obtained from the United States, Italy and Spain.

The junction had 12 bases not matched to a gene; V was cut back by 3 bases and J by 6 bases. CDR3 length equals 17 residues. Per germline, CDR1 LGHDT and CDR2 YNNKEL (reference sequence). Profiled with immunoSEQ multiplex PCR; TCRdb holds only in-frame clones, not every one. The table has around 65,000 clones, roughly 80% seen once. Sample: peripheral blood. The V gene is TRBV3-1 (or the pseudogene TRBV3-2), the J gene TRBJ2-2; TRBD2 matches at 8 bases. This clonotype was sampled from a man at least 80 years old with active COVID-19. The CDR3 is CASSHYASSGTPGELFF. The CDR3 DNA reads as TGTGCCAGCAGCCATTATGCGAGTAGCGGGACCCCCGGGGAGCTGTTTTTT.